Listed here are 2 T cell receptor beta chains from one sample, sequenced in a study of shared clonotypes between healthy human individuals. The protocol was immunoSEQ multiplex PCR, while the TCRdb copy is restricted to in-frame clones and leaves out a portion. The sample has millions of clones; approximately 94% are singletons. CD45RO-negative CD8 cells positively selected for CCR7 made up the naive population, which excluded terminally differentiated effector memory CD45RA+ cells. The source material was naive CD8+ T cells from PBMCs. These receptors were collected from a man younger than 30 in good health. Some clones in this sample may be carry-over from other donors' samples.

The chain recombines TRBV7-2 with TRBJ2-7; TRBD2 matches 7 bases. Germline trimming cut 4 bases from V and 1 base from J; bases unmatched to any gene: 7. The CDR3 has 15 residues. CDR1 is SGHTA, CDR2 FQGNSA, per germline. The CDR3 DNA is TGTGCCAGCAGCTCCTGGGCTAGCGGTTCCTACGAGCAGTACTTC. This sequence encodes CASSSWASGSYEQYF.

The chain joins TRBV19 to TRBJ1-2; unclear D gene. The V end was cut by 0 bases, the J end by 2 bases, with 7 bases between. CDR1 and CDR2 (germline): LNHDA, SQIVND (reference sequence). The CDR3 length is 14 residues. This chain's CDR3 is CASSIDPGNYGYTF. As DNA, the CDR3 is TGTGCCAGTAGTATAGATCCTGGGAACTATGGCTACACCTTC.